This T cell receptor beta chain was retrieved from a study of blood T cells in healthy people across ages. Sample-barcoded 5' priming and a J-beta primer mix drove a second PCR of roughly 6 to 12 cycles. MiXCR was run by TCRdb on the 5' RACE reads, yielding one entry per CDR3 protein. The sample consists of hundreds of thousands of distinct CDR3 sequences, over 45% of them appearing once. As regards this clonotype: Antigen: not known.

General study points: Donor CMV infection status was unknown, possibly confounding age-related changes in expanded clonotypes.

The CDR3 has 12 residues. V was pared by 0 bases and J by 13 bases, with 13 bases between. Germline assignment: CDR1 SGHRS and CDR2 YFSETQ. This chain links TRBV5-1 with TRBJ1-2; a possible D gene is TRBD1 (6 bases). Material for sequencing was blood. The sequence came from a man aged 25 to 45 in good health. The CDR3 loop reads CASSLGDTGGTF. The DNA of the CDR3 is TGCGCCAGCAGCTTGGGGGACACCGGGGGCACCTTC.